The 3 T cell receptor beta chains below come from one sample, sequenced in a study of blood T cell repertoires in COVID-19. The data were produced by immunoSEQ multiplex PCR, yet TCRdb's version contains in-frame clones alone and is incomplete. This sample yields about 300,000 clones, of which approximately 85% are seen a single time; less than 2.5% belongs to the top ten. Sequencing was carried out using PBMCs or T cells enriched from blood (not recorded which). Receptors originate from a man between 25 and 39 years old who had recovered from COVID-19.

J is TRBJ2-7 and V is TRBV29-1; D possibly corresponds to TRBD2 (7 bases). The germline V gene encodes CDR1 SQVTM and CDR2 ANQGSEA. The CDR3 contains 14 residues. Trimming shortened V by 6 bases and J by 3 bases, and 18 bases separated the two germline ends. The CDR3 coding sequence is TGCAGCGTGGGGGGGGCTTTTAACAACTACGAGCAGTACTTC. Its translation is CSVGGAFNNYEQYF.

The V call is TRBV2, the J call TRBJ2-1, with 11 bases lining up with TRBD2. Germline trimming cut 4 bases from V and 6 bases from J; bases unmatched to any gene: 11. CDR3 size: 17 residues. The V gene's germline CDR1 is SNHLY and CDR2 FYNNEI. CDR3 protein: CASSGLAGGPPGNEQFF. The CDR3 DNA reads as TGTGCCAGCAGTGGCCTAGCGGGGGGCCCTCCGGGCAATGAGCAGTTCTTC.

This chain joins TRBV7-6 and TRBJ1-5; D is uncertain. CDR3 length: 13 residues. The V end lost 0 bases, the J end lost 7 bases, and 7 bases lay between the germline ends. Germline lookup yields CDR1 SGHVS and CDR2 FNYEAQ. In DNA, the CDR3 is TGTGCCAGCAGCTTAGCGTCCGGGCAGCCCCAGCATTTT. It is translated as CASSLASGQPQHF.